This entry lists 9 T cell receptor beta chains sequenced from one sample in a study of T cell repertoires in cytomegalovirus infection. TCRdb reprocessed the reads with MiXCR, giving one entry per CDR3 protein. The sample contains about 700,000 distinct CDR3 sequences, roughly 36% of which appear only once. These receptors' targets are unknown. The starting material was cultured PBMCs, obtained from culture after CMV antigen stimulation. The origin of the receptors is a human donor in good health (CMV status not recorded). Some clones in this sample may be carry-over from other donors' samples.

This clonotype was observed a few times. The chain has TRBV12-3 or TRBV12-4 and TRBJ1-5, with D tentatively TRBD1 (6 bases). This CDR3 spans 13 amino acids. The V end was cut by 7 bases, the J end by 7 bases, with 14 bases between. This CDR3 reads CASTGQIYQPQHF. DNA of the CDR3: TGTGCCAGCACCGGACAGATTTACCAGCCCCAGCATTTT.

In the case of this clonotype: The germline gene is not matched at one end of the junction; a read error may be the cause. The chain links TRBV4-1 to TRBJ1-6, with TRBD1 identical over 8 bases. Germline V gene data show CDR1 as MGHRA and CDR2 as YSYEKL. This CDR3 comprises 15 residues. CDR3 in DNA: TGTGCCAGCAGCTTAGAAGGACAGGGTTATTCACCCCTCCACTTT. Its protein product is CASSLEGQGYSPLHF.

This clonotype has ten or more counts. The J gene is TRBJ2-7, the V gene TRBV4-1, with D maybe TRBD1 (6 bases). The V end lost 1 base, the J end lost 2 bases, and 21 bases lay between the germline ends. This CDR3 region has 18 residues. Germline CDR1 is MGHRA and CDR2 is YSYEKL. CDR3 residues: CASSQVYSAGTIPYEQYF. The DNA for the CDR3 is TGCGCCAGCAGCCAAGTATATTCCGCCGGGACAATCCCCTACGAGCAGTACTTC.

The chain has TRBV6-1 and TRBJ1-5, with TRBD1 as a possible D gene (5 bases). V was trimmed by 2 bases and J by 4 bases, leaving 12 bases between them. Germline lookup yields CDR1 MNHNS and CDR2 SASEGT. The CDR3 totals 15 residues. The chain's CDR3 is CASSEWGPENQPQHF. The CDR3 region has the DNA TGTGCCAGCAGTGAATGGGGACCGGAGAATCAGCCCCAGCATTTT.

The chain has TRBV20-1 and TRBJ2-7, with TRBD2 identical over 13 bases. The V segment lost 3 bases and the J segment 7 bases; nucleotides outside the gene matches: 9. Germline V gene sequence: CDR1 DFQATT, CDR2 SNEGSKA (reference sequence). This CDR3 contains 15 residues. CDR3 DNA: TGCAGTGCTAGTTCGACTAGCGGGGGGACTGTGGAGCAGTACTTC. As protein: CSASSTSGGTVEQYF.

This clonotype was seen more than once but under ten times. The chain carries TRBV7-9 and TRBJ2-7; a possible D gene is TRBD1 (6 bases). Germline-derived CDR1 and CDR2 are SEHNR and FQNEAQ (reference sequence). V lost 6 bases to trimming and J lost 13 bases, with 19 bases between them. The CDR3 loop spans 12 amino acids. The CDR3 region is CASSQGQGRSYF. CDR3 DNA: TGTGCCAGCAGTCAGGGCCAGGGGCGTAGTTACTTC.

There are a few counts of this clonotype. J is TRBJ2-1 and V is TRBV5-4; 11 bases map to TRBD2. Losses at the gene ends were 4 bases for V and 10 bases for J; bases not matched to a gene: 10. CDR1 and CDR2 from the germline V gene are SGHNT and YYREEE (reference sequence). The CDR3 loop spans 15 amino acids. CDR3 amino acids: CASSPWTSGLVEQFF. The CDR3 nucleotides read TGTGCCAGCAGCCCTTGGACTAGCGGGCTGGTAGAGCAGTTCTTC.

V gene TRBV5-4 combines with J gene TRBJ1-2; D not resolved. This CDR3 spans 13 amino acids. Germline CDR1 reads SGHNT; CDR2 reads YYREEE (reference sequence). Trimming shortened V by 0 bases and J by 5 bases, and 8 bases separated the two germline ends. Here the CDR3 reads CASSLDSAYGYTF. The CDR3 DNA follows: TGTGCCAGCAGCTTGGACAGTGCTTATGGCTACACCTTC.

This chain joins TRBV19 and TRBJ2-5; tentative D call: TRBD1 (6 bases). Germline CDR1 and CDR2: LNHDA and SQIVND (reference sequence). Trimming cost V 3 bases and J 1 base, with 18 bases left between them. There are 17 residues in the CDR3. In DNA, the CDR3 is TGTGCCAGTAGTATGATGGGGGCAGGGTTCTTCCAAGAGACCCAGTACTTC. As protein: CASSMMGAGFFQETQYF.